The present TCR beta chain was sequenced within a study of T cells in tuberculosis. About the research overall: Blood was taken before or within 7 days of anti-tuberculosis therapy. Regarding the study as a whole: Active tuberculosis patients had shorter CDR3-alpha; the beta difference was nonsignificant. Active tuberculosis alpha repertoires lay closer to GMM-specific TCRs than controls'.

Time point specified: new active TB diagnosis, blood taken before or within 7 days of starting treatment. Looked up from germline, CDR1 is MNHEY and CDR2 is SVGAGI. V gave up 7 bases and J gave up 5 bases, with 11 bases separating them. This CDR3 is built from 12 residues. Of note for this clone: Antigen: not known.

Profiling relied on immunoSEQ multiplex PCR, and the TCRdb table lists in-frame clones only, not all of them. The data contain roughly 31,000 clones, roughly 88% of them seen just once; the ten biggest clones take up about 5%. Sequencing used PBMCs, obtained at tuberculosis diagnosis. The chain links TRBV6-5 to TRBJ2-5, with D possibly being TRBD2 (7 bases). This TCR derives from an adult with tuberculosis. The DNA of the CDR3 is TGTGCCAGCAATGGGGGGGCGGAGACCCAGTACTTC. Amino acids: CASNGGAETQYF.